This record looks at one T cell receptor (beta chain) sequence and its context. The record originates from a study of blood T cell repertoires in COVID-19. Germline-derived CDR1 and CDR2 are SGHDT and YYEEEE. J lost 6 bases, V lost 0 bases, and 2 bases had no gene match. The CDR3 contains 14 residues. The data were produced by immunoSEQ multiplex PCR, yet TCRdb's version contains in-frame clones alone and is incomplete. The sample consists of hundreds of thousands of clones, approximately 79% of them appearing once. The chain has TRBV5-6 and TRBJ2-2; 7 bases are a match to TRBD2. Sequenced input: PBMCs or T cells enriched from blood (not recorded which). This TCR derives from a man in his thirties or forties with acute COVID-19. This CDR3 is CASSLGLAAGELFF. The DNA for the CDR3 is TGTGCCAGCAGCTTGGGGCTAGCGGCCGGGGAGCTGTTTTTT.